This TCR beta chain stems from a study of blood T cell repertoires in COVID-19 (dated by TCRdb to about 2020). Study-wide context: ImmuneRACE Cohort 3 recovered participants were defined by two consecutive negative NP/OP PCR tests, healthcare professional clearance, or symptom resolution. The prospective study material was composed of cDNA or gDNA derived from T cells, B-cell-depleted T cells, or PBMCs. Samples from collaborators originated in the United States, Italy and Spain and spanned both the acute and convalescent phases of COVID-19. Sample metadata almost always included a de-identified subject ID, COVID-19 status, age in years and sex. The repertoires were released in a freely available public database meant as a resource for research on the immune response to SARS-CoV-2. Subjects who had been exposed to COVID-19, were actively infected with it, or had recovered from it provided the deeply sampled blood TCRbeta repertoires that made up the dataset. Samples came from the ongoing ImmuneRACE study (first 160 participants) plus 1,254 subjects from 6 global collaborators. Where available, HLA class I and class II types were taken from metadata supplied by the sample provider and were not determined by assay-based typing. Points the paper makes about the study in general: How much clinical and demographic metadata was included differed by source and by participant, and the metadata was provided uncurated.

Comment on this clone: Its antigen remains unidentified. The junction differs from germline at one of its ends, possibly a read error.

The germline V gene (reference sequence) provides CDR1 SSHAT and CDR2 FNYEAQ. Its CDR3 holds 16 amino acids, cysteine through phenylalanine. The read is trimmed to its CDR3 DNA, 48 bases read in frame from base 1. Participants in the prospective study were aged roughly 18 to 89 years, lived in under 30 United States geographic areas, and enrolled through a virtual design. To assign participants to cohorts, the prospective study relied on clinical history that participants themselves reported in a screening survey and a study questionnaire. In the prospective study, whole blood, serum and a nasopharyngeal or oropharyngeal swab were collected from each participant by mobile phlebotomists. Prospective study participants could optionally give additional blood draws and questionnaires over an approximately 2-month period. Before DNA extraction, prospective study blood samples were shipped either frozen or at room temperature.

The immunoSEQ Assay, a bias-controlled multiplex PCR, was used to amplify TCRbeta CDR3 regions from genomic DNA. On the authors' methods: The number of nucleated cells in each sample was estimated by amplification of reference gene primers within the assay. To quantify the absolute abundance of each unique TCRbeta CDR3 rearrangement, sequence reads were collapsed and filtered. Productive Simpson clonality was computed per sample as the square root of Simpson's diversity index over productive rearrangements. TCRdb re-hosts the immuneACCESS table, in-frame sequences only. Its copies lack some clones; in the studies checked, an unresolved V gene accounts for under half of them, and the cause for the rest is not known. Clone size and the V and J calls come from that table; the DNA yielded D and trimming. The sample includes approximately 200,000 clones, with around 86% observed a single time. The top ten constitute around 7% of the sample.

This TCR came from a man aged 30-40 years in a cohort exposed to, infected with or recovered from COVID-19 (not recorded which). The V and J segments used are TRBV7-7 and TRBJ2-1, and 10 junction bases match TRBD1. Sequencing used PBMCs or T cells enriched from blood (not recorded which). The CDR3 has the sequence CASSPTGTGEGNEQFF. The base sequence is TGTGCTAGCAGCCCCACCGGGACAGGGGAGGGCAATGAGCAGTTCTTC.